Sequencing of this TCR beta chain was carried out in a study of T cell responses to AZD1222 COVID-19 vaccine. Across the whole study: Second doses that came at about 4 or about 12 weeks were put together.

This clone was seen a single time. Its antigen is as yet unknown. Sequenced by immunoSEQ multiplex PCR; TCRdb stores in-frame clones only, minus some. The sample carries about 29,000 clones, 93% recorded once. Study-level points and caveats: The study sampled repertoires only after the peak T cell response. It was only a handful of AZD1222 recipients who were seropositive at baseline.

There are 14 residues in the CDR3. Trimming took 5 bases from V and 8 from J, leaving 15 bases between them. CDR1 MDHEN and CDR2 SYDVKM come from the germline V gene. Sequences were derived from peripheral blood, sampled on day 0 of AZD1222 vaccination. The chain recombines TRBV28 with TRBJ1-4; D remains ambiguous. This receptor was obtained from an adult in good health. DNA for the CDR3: TGTGCCAGCAGTGTCTCAGGCCCCCAAGAAAAACTGTTTTTT. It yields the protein CASSVSGPQEKLFF.